The source of this T cell receptor beta chain is a study of patients and donors after allogeneic stem cell transplantation. In this sample, this clonotype turned up many times. TCRdb used MiXCR to reprocess the RT-PCR reads, holding one entry per CDR3 protein. The data contain roughly 250,000 distinct CDR3 sequences, roughly an eighth of them singletons. This CDR3 comprises 14 residues. Germline CDR1 reads MNHEY; CDR2 reads SVGEGT. J lost 1 base, V lost 5 bases, and 5 bases had no gene match. The sequence was obtained from a human donor who was either an allogeneic HSCT recipient or a stem cell or donor lymphocyte infusion donor (not recorded which). It is not recorded whose cells these are; they may come from a transplant donor. The specimen sequenced was blood, either unsorted or a sorted T cell fraction (not recorded which). The chain joins TRBV6-2 or TRBV6-3 to TRBJ2-7; 7 positions match TRBD2. CDR3 nucleotides: TGTGCCAGCAGTACAGCGGGACCGTCCTACGAGCAGTACTTC. Its translation: CASSTAGPSYEQYF.